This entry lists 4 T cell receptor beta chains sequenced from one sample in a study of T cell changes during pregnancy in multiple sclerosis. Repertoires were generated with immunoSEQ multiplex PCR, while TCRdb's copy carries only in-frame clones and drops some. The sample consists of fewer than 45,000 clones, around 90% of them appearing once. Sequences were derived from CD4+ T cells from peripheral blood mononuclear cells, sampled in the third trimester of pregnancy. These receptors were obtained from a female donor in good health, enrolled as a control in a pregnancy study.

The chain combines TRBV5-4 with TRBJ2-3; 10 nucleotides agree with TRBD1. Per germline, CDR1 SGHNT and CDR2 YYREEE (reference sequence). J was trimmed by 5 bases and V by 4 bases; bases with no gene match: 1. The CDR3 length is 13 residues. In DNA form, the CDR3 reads TGTGCCAGCAGCCGGGACAGGGGAGATACGCAGTATTTT. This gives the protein CASSRDRGDTQYF. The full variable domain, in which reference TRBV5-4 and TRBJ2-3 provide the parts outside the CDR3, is ETGVTQSPTHLIKTRGQQVTLRCSSQSGHNTVSWYQQALGQGPQFIFQYYREEENGRGNFPPRFSGLQFPNYSSELNVNALELDDSALYLCASSRDRGDTQYFGPGTRLTVL.

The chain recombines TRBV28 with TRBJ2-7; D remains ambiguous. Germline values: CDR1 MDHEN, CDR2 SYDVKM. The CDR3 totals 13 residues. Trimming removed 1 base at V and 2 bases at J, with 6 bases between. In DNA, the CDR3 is TGTGCCAGCAGTTTATCTCCGGCCTACGAGCAGTACTTC. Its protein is CASSLSPAYEQYF. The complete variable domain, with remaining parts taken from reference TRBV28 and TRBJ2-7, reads DVKVTQSSRYLVKRTGEKVFLECVQDMDHENMFWYRQDPGLGLRLIYFSYDVKMKEKGDIPEGYSVSREKKERFSLILESASTNQTSMYLCASSLSPAYEQYFGPGTRLTVT.

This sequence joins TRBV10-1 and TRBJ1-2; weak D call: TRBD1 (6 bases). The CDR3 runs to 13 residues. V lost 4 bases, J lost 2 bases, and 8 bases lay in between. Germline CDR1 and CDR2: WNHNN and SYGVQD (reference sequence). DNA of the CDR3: TGCGCCAGCAGTGTTGGACAGAACTATGGCTACACCTTC. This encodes CASSVGQNYGYTF.

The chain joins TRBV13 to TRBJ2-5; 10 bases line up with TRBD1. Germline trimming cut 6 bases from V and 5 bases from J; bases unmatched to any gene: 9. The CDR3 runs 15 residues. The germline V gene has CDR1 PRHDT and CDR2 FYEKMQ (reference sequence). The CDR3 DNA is TGTGCCAGCAGTGCCGACAGGGGGCGTTGGGAGACCCAGTACTTC. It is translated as CASSADRGRWETQYF.